The source of this T cell receptor beta chain is a study of PD-L1 blockade in urothelial cancer. Repertoires were generated with immunoSEQ multiplex PCR, while TCRdb's copy carries only in-frame clones and drops some. The table records 95,000 to 100,000 clones, about nine tenths of them present only once. Germline V gene lookup returns CDR1 SGHRS and CDR2 YFSETQ. This CDR3 region has 15 residues. The J segment lost 2 bases and the V segment lost 2 bases, leaving 4 bases of the junction unmatched. Time point described: pretreatment peripheral blood. Anywhere from 1 to 8 samples came from each patient, spanning pretreatment and on-treatment.

The chain combines TRBV5-1 with TRBJ1-3; 7 nucleotides match TRBD1. The sequence came from a man aged 55 to 69 with urothelial cancer. This specimen was PBMCs, taken around atezolizumab (anti-PD-L1) treatment. The CDR3: CASSFSTGTGNTIYF. The CDR3 DNA reads as TGCGCCAGCAGCTTCTCGACAGGGACTGGAAACACCATATATTTT.